What follows is one T cell receptor (beta chain) and its context. Profiled with immunoSEQ multiplex PCR; TCRdb holds only in-frame clones, not every one. The repertoire holds approximately 350,000 clones, with about nine tenths as singletons. This sample is drawn from a study of Ad26.COV2.S vaccination and SARS-CoV-2 variants. As to treatment: 15 to 20 received Ad26.COV2.S at low or high dose, single or two shots; about five received placebo; per-sample allocation not given. Day 63 following the first vaccine or placebo injection was when the samples were taken. An 18-55-year-old adult in Boston served as donor. The CDR3 sequence is 16 residues long. V lost 3 bases to trimming and J lost 0 bases; unmatched junction nucleotides: 7. The V gene's germline CDR1 is SGHDT and CDR2 YYEEEE.

V gene TRBV5-6 combines with J gene TRBJ2-3, with 7 bases lining up with TRBD2. The sample consisted of peripheral blood, taken in a trial of Ad26.COV2.S vaccine versus placebo. This TCR was recovered from a person between 18 and 60 years old who received the Ad26.COV2.S COVID-19 vaccine or a placebo. For the CDR3, the DNA is TGTGCCAGCAGCTCACCTAGCGGACCTAGCACAGATACGCAGTATTTT. Its protein is CASSSPSGPSTDTQYF.